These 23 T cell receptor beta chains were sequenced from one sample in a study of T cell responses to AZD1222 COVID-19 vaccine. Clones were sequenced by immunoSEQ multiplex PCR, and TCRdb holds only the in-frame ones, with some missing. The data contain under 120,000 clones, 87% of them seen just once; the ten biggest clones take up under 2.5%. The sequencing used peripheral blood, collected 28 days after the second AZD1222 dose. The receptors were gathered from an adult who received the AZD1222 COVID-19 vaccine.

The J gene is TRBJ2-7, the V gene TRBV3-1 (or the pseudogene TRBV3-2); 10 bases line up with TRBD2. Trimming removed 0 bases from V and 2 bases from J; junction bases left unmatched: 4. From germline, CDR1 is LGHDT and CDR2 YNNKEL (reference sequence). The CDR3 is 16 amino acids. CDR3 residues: CASSQDLTSGTYEQYF. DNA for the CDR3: TGTGCCAGCAGCCAAGATCTCACTAGCGGGACCTACGAGCAGTACTTC.

CDR3 loop: CASRDLGLGYTF. The CDR3 nucleotides read TGTGCCAGCAGAGACCTAGGTCTGGGCTACACCTTC. The chain employs TRBV28 and TRBJ1-2; no clear D gene. Deletions cut 6 bases from V and 8 bases from J, with 13 bases between. The CDR3 extends over 12 amino acids. Germline V gene data show CDR1 as MDHEN and CDR2 as SYDVKM.

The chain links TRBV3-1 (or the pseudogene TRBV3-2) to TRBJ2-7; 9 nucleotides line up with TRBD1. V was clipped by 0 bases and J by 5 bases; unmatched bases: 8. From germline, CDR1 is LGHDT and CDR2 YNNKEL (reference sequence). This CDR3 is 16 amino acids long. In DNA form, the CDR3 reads TGTGCCAGCAGCCAAGAGCCAGGGACAGGGATCCACGAGCAGTACTTC. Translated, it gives CASSQEPGTGIHEQYF.

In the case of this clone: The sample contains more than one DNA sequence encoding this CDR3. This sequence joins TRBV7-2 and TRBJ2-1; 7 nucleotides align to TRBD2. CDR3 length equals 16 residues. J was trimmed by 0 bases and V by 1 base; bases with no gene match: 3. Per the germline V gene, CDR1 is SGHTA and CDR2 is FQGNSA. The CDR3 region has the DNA TGTGCCAGCAGCTTAGTTGGCGGGAGCTCCTACAATGAGCAGTTCTTC. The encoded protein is CASSLVGGSSYNEQFF. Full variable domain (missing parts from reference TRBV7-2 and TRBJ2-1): GAGVSQSPSNKVTEKGKDVELRCDPISGHTALYWYRQSLGQGLEFLIYFQGNSAPDKSGLPSDRFSAERTGGSVSTLTIQRTQQEDSAVYLCASSLVGGSSYNEQFFGPGTRLTVL.

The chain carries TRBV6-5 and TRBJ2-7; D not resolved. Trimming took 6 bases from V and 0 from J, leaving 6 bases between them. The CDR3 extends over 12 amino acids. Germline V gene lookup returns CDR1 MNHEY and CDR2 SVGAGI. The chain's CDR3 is CASSRSSYEQYF. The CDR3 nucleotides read TGTGCCAGCAGCAGAAGCTCCTACGAGCAGTACTTC.

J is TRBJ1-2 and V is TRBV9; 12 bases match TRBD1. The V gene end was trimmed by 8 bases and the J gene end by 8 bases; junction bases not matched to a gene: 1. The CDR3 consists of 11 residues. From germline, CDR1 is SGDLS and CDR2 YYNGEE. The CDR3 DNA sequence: TGTGCCAGTGGGACAGGGGGCGGCTACACCTTC. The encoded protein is CASGTGGGYTF.

CDR3 in DNA: TGTGCCAGCAGTTTATCAGGGCCCTTGTCAGGAGCTTTCTTT. This sequence encodes CASSLSGPLSGAFF. J is TRBJ1-1 and V is TRBV28, with a weak D call TRBD1 (5 bases). The germline V gene encodes CDR1 MDHEN and CDR2 SYDVKM. The CDR3 has 14 residues. V was clipped by 1 base and J by 10 bases, with 16 bases between them.

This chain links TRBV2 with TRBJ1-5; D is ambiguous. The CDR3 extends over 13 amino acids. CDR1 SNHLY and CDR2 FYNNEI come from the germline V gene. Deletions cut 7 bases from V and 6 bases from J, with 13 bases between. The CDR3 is CASKFRSSQPQHF. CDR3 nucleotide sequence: TGTGCCAGCAAGTTCAGGAGCTCTCAGCCCCAGCATTTT.

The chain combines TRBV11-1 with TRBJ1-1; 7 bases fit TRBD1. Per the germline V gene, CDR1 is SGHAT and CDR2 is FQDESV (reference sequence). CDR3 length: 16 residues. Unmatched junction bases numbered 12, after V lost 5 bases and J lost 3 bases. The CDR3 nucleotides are TGTGCCAGCAGCCCCAGACAGGGACTACGGGACACTGAAGCTTTCTTT. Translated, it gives CASSPRQGLRDTEAFF.

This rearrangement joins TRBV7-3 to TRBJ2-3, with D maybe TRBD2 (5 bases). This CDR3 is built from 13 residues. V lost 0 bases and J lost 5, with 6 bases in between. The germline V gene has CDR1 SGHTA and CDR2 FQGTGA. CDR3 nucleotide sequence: TGTGCCAGCAGCTTAACTGCGGGAGATACGCAGTATTTT. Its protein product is CASSLTAGDTQYF.

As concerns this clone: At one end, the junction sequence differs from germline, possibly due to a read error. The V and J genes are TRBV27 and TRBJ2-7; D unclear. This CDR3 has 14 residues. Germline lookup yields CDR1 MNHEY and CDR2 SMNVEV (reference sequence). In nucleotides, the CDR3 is TGTGCCAGCAGATTCCGGGTTCTCTCCCACGAGCAGTACTTC. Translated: CASRFRVLSHEQYF.

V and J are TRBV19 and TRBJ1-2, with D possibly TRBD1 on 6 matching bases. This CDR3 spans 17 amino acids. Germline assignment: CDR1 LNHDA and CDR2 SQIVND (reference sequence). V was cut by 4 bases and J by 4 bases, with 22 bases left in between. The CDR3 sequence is CASSTDPRRGFSYGYTF. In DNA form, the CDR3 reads TGTGCCAGTAGTACGGATCCTCGGAGGGGGTTTAGCTATGGCTACACCTTC.

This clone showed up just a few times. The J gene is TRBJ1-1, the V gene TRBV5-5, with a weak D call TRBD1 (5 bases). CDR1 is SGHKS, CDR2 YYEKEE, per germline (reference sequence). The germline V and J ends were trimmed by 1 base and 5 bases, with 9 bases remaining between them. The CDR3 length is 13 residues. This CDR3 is CASSLLGETEAFF. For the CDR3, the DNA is TGTGCCAGCAGCTTGTTAGGGGAGACTGAAGCTTTCTTT.

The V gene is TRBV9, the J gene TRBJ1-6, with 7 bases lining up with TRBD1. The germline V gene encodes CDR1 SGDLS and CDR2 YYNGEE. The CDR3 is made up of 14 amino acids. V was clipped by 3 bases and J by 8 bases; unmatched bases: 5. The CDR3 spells CASSATGWDSPLHF. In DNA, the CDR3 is TGTGCCAGCAGCGCGACAGGGTGGGATTCACCCCTCCACTTT.

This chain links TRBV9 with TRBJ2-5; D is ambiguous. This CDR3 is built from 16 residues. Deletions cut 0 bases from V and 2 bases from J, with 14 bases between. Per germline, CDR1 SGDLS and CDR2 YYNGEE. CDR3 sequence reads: CASSVGLERRQETQYF. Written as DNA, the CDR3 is TGTGCCAGCAGCGTAGGTCTCGAACGCAGGCAAGAGACCCAGTACTTC.

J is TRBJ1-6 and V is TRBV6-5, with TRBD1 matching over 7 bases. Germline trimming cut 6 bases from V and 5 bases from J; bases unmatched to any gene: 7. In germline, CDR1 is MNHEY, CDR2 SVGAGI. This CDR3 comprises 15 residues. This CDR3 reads CASSATGTDNSPLHF. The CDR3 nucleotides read TGTGCCAGCAGCGCCACCGGGACAGATAATTCACCCCTCCACTTT.

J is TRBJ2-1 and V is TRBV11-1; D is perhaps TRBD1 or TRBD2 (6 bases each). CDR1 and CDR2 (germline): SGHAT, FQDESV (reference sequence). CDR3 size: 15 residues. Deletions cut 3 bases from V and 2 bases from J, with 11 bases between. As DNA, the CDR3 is TGTGCCAGCAGCTTCGGGGGCACGACCTACAATGAGCAGTTCTTC. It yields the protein CASSFGGTTYNEQFF.

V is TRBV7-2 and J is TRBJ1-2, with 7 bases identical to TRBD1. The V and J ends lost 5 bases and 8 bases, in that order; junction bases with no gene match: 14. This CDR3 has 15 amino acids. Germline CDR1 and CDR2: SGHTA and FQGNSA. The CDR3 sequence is CASSPSDRAKGGYTF. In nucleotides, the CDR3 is TGTGCCAGCAGCCCGTCCGACAGGGCTAAGGGAGGCTACACCTTC.

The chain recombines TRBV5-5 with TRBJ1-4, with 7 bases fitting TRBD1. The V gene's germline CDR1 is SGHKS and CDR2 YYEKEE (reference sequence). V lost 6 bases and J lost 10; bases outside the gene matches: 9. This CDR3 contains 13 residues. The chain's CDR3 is CASNSRTGGKLFF. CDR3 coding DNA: TGTGCCAGCAACTCTAGGACAGGCGGAAAACTGTTTTTT.

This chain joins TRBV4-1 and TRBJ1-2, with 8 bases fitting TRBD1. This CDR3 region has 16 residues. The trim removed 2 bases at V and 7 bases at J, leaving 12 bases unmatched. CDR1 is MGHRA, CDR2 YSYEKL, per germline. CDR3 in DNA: TGCGCCAGCAGCCAATTTTTTGCGGACAGGGCTGCTGGCTACACCTTC. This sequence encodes CASSQFFADRAAGYTF.

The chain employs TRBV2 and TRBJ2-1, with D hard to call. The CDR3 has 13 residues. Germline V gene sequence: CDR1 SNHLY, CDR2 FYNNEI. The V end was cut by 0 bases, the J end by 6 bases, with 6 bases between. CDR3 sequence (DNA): TGTGCCAGCAGTGAAGCGCTTAGCAATGAGCAGTTCTTC. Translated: CASSEALSNEQFF.

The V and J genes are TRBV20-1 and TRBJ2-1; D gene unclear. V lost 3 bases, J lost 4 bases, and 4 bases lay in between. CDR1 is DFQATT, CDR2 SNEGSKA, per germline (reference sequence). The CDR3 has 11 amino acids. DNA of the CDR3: TGCAGTGCTAGCGTTTACAATGAGCAGTTCTTC. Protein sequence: CSASVYNEQFF.

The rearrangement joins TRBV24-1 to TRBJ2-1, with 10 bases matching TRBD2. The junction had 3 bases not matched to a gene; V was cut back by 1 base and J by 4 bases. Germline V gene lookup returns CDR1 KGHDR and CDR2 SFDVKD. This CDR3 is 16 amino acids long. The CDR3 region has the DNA TGTGCCACCAGTGATTTAACTAGCGGGACTTACAATGAGCAGTTCTTC. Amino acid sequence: CATSDLTSGTYNEQFF.